This passage covers 29 T cell receptor beta chains from one sample sequenced in a study of beta chain features in type 1 diabetes. These receptors' antigens are unknown. Every bit of the isolated RNA underwent reverse transcription, so sequencing read expressed TCRB transcripts. Here immunoSEQ multiplex PCR was the method, and the copy in TCRdb shows in-frame clones only, minus some. The sample yields about 250,000 clones, about a tenth seen once. Study-wide findings and caveats: All four CD4+ subsets from Type 1 diabetes patients carried moderately but significantly shorter TCRB CDR3s.

The sequenced sample consisted of naive CD4+ T cells from blood. These receptors all stem from a young man with type 1 diabetes.

This clone was observed a handful of times. The chain uses TRBV2 and TRBJ1-6; TRBD1 might be the D (6 bases). CDR1 SNHLY and CDR2 FYNNEI come from the germline V gene. The CDR3 sequence is 13 residues long. The V end was cut by 5 bases, the J end by 9 bases, with 11 bases between. The CDR3 bases are TGTGCCAGCAGTAGACAGGTTGTTTCACCCCTCCACTTT. Amino acid sequence: CASSRQVVSPLHF.

V and J are TRBV5-1 and TRBJ2-7; D might be TRBD1 (7 bases). The CDR3 sequence is 14 residues long. Trimming took 7 bases from V and 4 from J, leaving 18 bases between them. The germline CDR1 and CDR2 sequences are SGHRS and YFSETQ. In DNA, the CDR3 is TGCGCCAGCCGCCTAGGAGGGGGCGGGTACGAGCAGTACTTC. Residues: CASRLGGGGYEQYF.

The chain carries TRBV5-1 and TRBJ2-5, with D perhaps TRBD1 (6 bases). The CDR3 is made up of 17 amino acids. V shed 6 bases and J shed 2 bases, with 23 bases lying between them. Germline V gene data show CDR1 as SGHRS and CDR2 as YFSETQ. For the CDR3, the DNA is TGCGCCAGCACACGTTTTGGTGGGGGCGGATCGCAAGAGACCCAGTACTTC. Residues: CASTRFGGGGSQETQYF.

V and J are TRBV12-5 and TRBJ2-5, with a possible D match to TRBD2 (5 bases). This CDR3 contains 13 residues. Germline lookup yields CDR1 LGHNT and CDR2 FRNRAP. With 6 bases removed from V and 5 bases from J, the gap between germline ends came to 13 bases. The DNA for the CDR3 is TGTGCTAGTGGACTAGGGATTGGGGAGACCCAGTACTTC. Its translation is CASGLGIGETQYF.

This clone was detected a few times. This chain links TRBV29-1 with TRBJ1-3, with D possibly matching TRBD1 (5 bases). Germline V gene data show CDR1 as SQVTM and CDR2 as ANQGSEA. CDR3 size: 14 residues. Trimming shortened V by 6 bases and J by 0 bases, and 12 bases separated the two germline ends. In DNA, the CDR3 is TGCAGCGTCCGGGGGAGGACCTCTGGAAACACCATATATTTT. Translating it yields CSVRGRTSGNTIYF.

The chain couples TRBV7-2 to TRBJ2-7; 11 bases align to TRBD1. Germline V CDR1 and CDR2: SGHTA, FQGNSA. The trim removed 7 bases at V and 4 bases at J, leaving 9 bases unmatched. The CDR3 sequence is 15 residues long. CDR3 nucleotide sequence: TGTGCCAGCAACACGCCGGGACAGGGGGTGTACGAGCAGTACTTC. Residues: CASNTPGQGVYEQYF.

This clone appeared a few times. The chain has TRBV7-2 and TRBJ1-1; D not certain. The germline V gene encodes CDR1 SGHTA and CDR2 FQGNSA. The CDR3 is made up of 13 amino acids. V lost 1 base to trimming and J lost 5 bases, with 8 bases between them. The CDR3 DNA is TGTGCCAGCAGCTTAGTGAGGGTTACTGAAGCTTTCTTT. It specifies CASSLVRVTEAFF.

This chain joins TRBV5-4 and TRBJ2-6, with D unresolved. This CDR3 is built from 16 residues. Between the trimmed V and J ends, which lost 1 base and 2 bases, there was a span of 10 bases. Per the germline V gene, CDR1 is SGHNT and CDR2 is YYREEE (reference sequence). The CDR3 is CASSLSALAGANVLTF. In DNA form, the CDR3 reads TGTGCCAGCAGCTTGTCGGCCCTAGCTGGGGCCAACGTCCTGACTTTC. Using reference TRBV5-4 and TRBJ2-6 for the parts outside the CDR3, the full variable domain is ETGVTQSPTHLIKTRGQQVTLRCSSQSGHNTVSWYQQALGQGPQFIFQYYREEENGRGNFPPRFSGLQFPNYSSELNVNALELDDSALYLCASSLSALAGANVLTFGAGSRLTVL.

This chain uses TRBV7-3 with TRBJ2-1; 7 nucleotides line up with TRBD1. The germline CDR1 and CDR2 sequences are SGHTA and FQGTGA. J was trimmed by 11 bases and V by 3 bases; bases with no gene match: 7. The CDR3 runs to 13 residues. CDR3 residues: CASSFGTADQQFF. The CDR3 DNA sequence: TGTGCCAGCAGCTTCGGGACAGCAGACCAGCAGTTCTTC. The entire variable domain, with the rest obtained from reference TRBV7-3 and TRBJ2-1, is as follows: GAGVSQTPSNKVTEKGKYVELRCDPISGHTALYWYRQSLGQGPEFLIYFQGTGAADDSGLPNDRFFAVRPEGSVSTLKIQRTERGDSAVYLCASSFGTADQQFFGPGTRLTVL.

This clone has a handful of counts. This chain connects TRBV29-1 to TRBJ2-7; D call uncertain. V shed 7 bases and J shed 0 bases, with 10 bases lying between them. CDR3 size: 12 residues. Germline V CDR1 and CDR2: SQVTM, ANQGSEA. The CDR3 region is CSAGGDSYEQYF. In DNA, the CDR3 is TGCAGCGCCGGCGGAGACTCCTACGAGCAGTACTTC.

This rearrangement joins TRBV5-1 to TRBJ2-3; D ambiguous. The germline V gene has CDR1 SGHRS and CDR2 YFSETQ. This CDR3 is 13 amino acids long. V was trimmed by 2 bases and J by 3 bases, leaving 7 bases between them. The CDR3 bases are TGCGCCAGCAGCTTTTTCGGTACAGATACGCAGTATTTT. This encodes CASSFFGTDTQYF.

The sample holds a few counts of this clone. V gene TRBV6-5 combines with J gene TRBJ2-5; 7 bases are a match to TRBD2. J gave up 5 bases and V 6 bases, and 6 bases lay outside the gene matches. CDR3 length equals 13 residues. Germline lookup yields CDR1 MNHEY and CDR2 SVGAGI. The CDR3: CASRRGLVETQYF. For the CDR3, the DNA is TGTGCCAGCAGGCGAGGACTAGTTGAGACCCAGTACTTC.

There are a few counts of this clone. The V call is TRBV2, the J call TRBJ2-5; 8 bases are a match to TRBD1. The CDR3 is 15 residues long. J was trimmed by 1 base and V by 7 bases; bases with no gene match: 8. Germline V gene sequence: CDR1 SNHLY, CDR2 FYNNEI. The CDR3 DNA reads TGTGCCAGCATGGAACAGGGGGTCCTCCAAGAGACCCAGTACTTC. The encoded protein is CASMEQGVLQETQYF.

The V gene is TRBV9, the J gene TRBJ2-1; 9 bases fit TRBD2. Germline CDR1 reads SGDLS; CDR2 reads YYNGEE. With V trimmed by 0 bases and J by 10 bases, 8 bases remained unmatched. The CDR3 has 15 residues. In DNA form, the CDR3 reads TGTGCCAGCAGCGTAGGAGGCGGGGGGGTTCGGGAGCAGTTCTTC. Residues: CASSVGGGGVREQFF.

This clone showed up just a few times. The V gene is TRBV6-1, the J gene TRBJ2-3; TRBD2 is a possible D gene (5 bases). V was cut by 3 bases and J by 7 bases, with 17 bases left in between. Germline V gene data show CDR1 as MNHNS and CDR2 as SASEGT. CDR3 size: 15 residues. CDR3 region: CASSEFSVVANTQYF. The CDR3 nucleotides are TGTGCCAGCAGTGAGTTTAGCGTCGTCGCGAATACGCAGTATTTT.

In this sample, this clone turned up a few times. One end of the junction does not line up with germline, which may come from a read error. The CDR3 is CASSALAGGSGELFF. CDR3 DNA sequence: TGTGCTAGCAGCGCCCTAGCGGGGGGTTCCGGGGAGCTGTTTTTT. The chain combines TRBV7-7 with TRBJ2-2; 11 bases are a match to TRBD2. CDR1 is SSHAT, CDR2 FNYEAQ, per germline (reference sequence). The CDR3 has 15 residues.

The V and J genes are TRBV6-6 and TRBJ1-5; 9 bases map to TRBD1. The V gene end was trimmed by 5 bases and the J gene end by 7 bases; junction bases not matched to a gene: 6. The CDR3 is 14 amino acids. Germline V CDR1 and CDR2: MNHNY, SVGAGI (reference sequence). The DNA of the CDR3 is TGTGCCAGCAGTAGAGACAGGGGGGGACAGCCCCAGCATTTT. Protein: CASSRDRGGQPQHF.

The chain joins TRBV11-2 to TRBJ2-1; tentatively, D is TRBD2 (5 bases). From germline, CDR1 is SGHAT and CDR2 FQNNGV. V shed 6 bases and J shed 0 bases, with 15 bases lying between them. The CDR3 runs 16 residues. The DNA for the CDR3 is TGTGCCAGCAGACGTAACCGGGGTAGCTCCTACAATGAGCAGTTCTTC. Its translation is CASRRNRGSSYNEQFF.

The chain combines TRBV6-5 with TRBJ2-3; TRBD1 matches 9 bases. Per germline, CDR1 MNHEY and CDR2 SVGAGI. The V gene end was trimmed by 6 bases and the J gene end by 14 bases; junction bases not matched to a gene: 9. There are 12 residues in the CDR3. The DNA for the CDR3 is TGTGCCAGCAGCCTACAGGGGGCATCGTTGTATTTT. Encoded protein: CASSLQGASLYF.

This clone was detected a few times. V gene TRBV7-2 combines with J gene TRBJ1-1; no clear D. This CDR3 is built from 13 residues. Germline lookup yields CDR1 SGHTA and CDR2 FQGNSA. The germline V and J ends were trimmed by 5 bases and 5 bases, with 12 bases remaining between them. CDR3 amino acids: CASSPSWRTEAFF. For the CDR3, the DNA is TGTGCCAGCAGCCCTTCGTGGAGGACTGAAGCTTTCTTT.

The rearrangement uses TRBV6-1 and TRBJ2-7; D not resolved. The CDR3 has 15 residues. CDR1 and CDR2 (germline): MNHNS, SASEGT. The V and J ends lost 5 bases and 5 bases respectively, with 19 bases between them. In nucleotides, the CDR3 is TGTGCCAGCAGTATACTACGGGTCTCAGACGACGAGCAGTACTTC. Amino acid sequence: CASSILRVSDDEQYF.

This clone was seen more than once but under ten times. J is TRBJ2-2 and V is TRBV5-6, with 8 bases lining up with TRBD1. The V segment lost 4 bases and the J segment 5 bases; nucleotides outside the gene matches: 13. CDR3 length equals 17 residues. The germline CDR1 and CDR2 sequences are SGHDT and YYEEEE. The CDR3 protein is CASSLPNEDRVTGELFF. The DNA for the CDR3 is TGTGCCAGCAGCCTACCGAACGAGGACAGGGTAACCGGGGAGCTGTTTTTT.

This chain links TRBV30 with TRBJ1-5, with 10 bases that match TRBD1. This CDR3 contains 15 residues. From germline, CDR1 is GTSNPN and CDR2 SVGIG (reference sequence). Unmatched junction bases numbered 8, after V lost 7 bases and J lost 2 bases. CDR3 nucleotide sequence: TGTGCCTCCACAGCCGGGACAGGGGGCAATCAGCCCCAGCATTTT. Encoded protein: CASTAGTGGNQPQHF.

This chain joins TRBV28 and TRBJ2-4; 8 nucleotides agree with TRBD1. Germline CDR1 MDHEN, CDR2 SYDVKM. V was clipped by 7 bases and J by 2 bases; unmatched bases: 7. The CDR3 extends over 15 amino acids. CDR3 nucleotide sequence: TGTGCCAGCACTAACAGGGGGAGTTCCAAAAACATTCAGTACTTC. Protein product: CASTNRGSSKNIQYF.

This chain connects TRBV15 to TRBJ2-3; the D gene is possibly TRBD1 (6 bases). Germline V gene data show CDR1 as LNHNV and CDR2 as YYDKDF (reference sequence). This CDR3 comprises 14 residues. V was cut by 5 bases and J by 1 base, with 10 bases left in between. The CDR3 DNA follows: TGTGCCACCAGCTACAGGGTTGGCACAGATACGCAGTATTTT. It is translated as CATSYRVGTDTQYF.

This chain joins TRBV18 and TRBJ1-6, with 8 bases identical to TRBD1. The length of the CDR3 is 15 residues. Germline lookup yields CDR1 KGHSH and CDR2 LQKENI. Unmatched junction bases numbered 6, after V lost 1 base and J lost 10 bases. The CDR3 spells CASSPLSGQGSPLHF. CDR3 in DNA: TGTGCCAGCTCACCACTCTCCGGACAGGGATCACCCCTCCACTTT.

This clone was detected only a few times. CDR3 DNA: TGTGCCAGCAGCTTAGTTGGGACTAGTACCAATGAGCAGTTCTTC. Amino acid sequence: CASSLVGTSTNEQFF. V and J are TRBV7-2 and TRBJ2-1, with 8 bases matching TRBD2. Germline loops: CDR1 SGHTA, CDR2 FQGNSA. CDR3 length equals 15 residues. Trimming took 1 base from V and 6 from J; bases not matched to a gene: 5.

There are a few counts of this clone. V is TRBV29-1 and J is TRBJ1-2, with D tentatively TRBD1 (5 bases). The CDR3 consists of 13 residues. V dropped 4 bases and J dropped 3 bases, with 12 bases sitting between them. Germline CDR1 SQVTM, CDR2 ANQGSEA. CDR3 bases: TGCAGCGTTGTGAGTGGAGGGGACTATGGCTACACCTTC. Residues: CSVVSGGDYGYTF.

Worth noting for this clone: The identical CDR3 is also encoded by other nucleotide sequences in the sample. The V and J genes are TRBV29-1 and TRBJ2-3; 8 bases line up with TRBD1. V lost 3 bases to trimming and J lost 1 base; unmatched junction nucleotides: 3. The CDR3 extends over 14 amino acids. In germline, CDR1 is SQVTM, CDR2 ANQGSEA. CDR3: CSVEPGQGTDTQYF. In nucleotides, the CDR3 is TGCAGCGTTGAGCCGGGACAGGGCACAGATACGCAGTATTTT.